This T cell receptor beta chain was sequenced during a study of regulatory T cells in long-lasting Graves disease. For the study at large: It was over 5 years of antithyroid drugs, with positive TSH receptor antibodies, that meant persistent Graves' disease.

Sequencing libraries for TCR beta were prepared with iRepertoire HTBI primers and Arm-PCR of CDR3 regions. TCRdb passed the multiplex PCR reads through MiXCR, listing each CDR3 protein once. Counted here are 310,000 or so distinct CDR3 sequences, 15% to 20% occurring once; the ten biggest clones make up 29%. The CDR3 is made up of 15 amino acids. Trimming left V 6 bases short and J 2 bases short, with 14 bases between. Time point specified: persistent/refractory GD, antithyroid drugs over 5 years with positive TRAb. Construction of the TCR library relied on RNA isolated from PBMCs. The chain employs TRBV12-3 or TRBV12-4 and TRBJ1-3; D gene uncertain. The sequences come from peripheral blood mononuclear cells (PBMCs), collected when the disease was refractory, from a patient treated with antithyroid drugs. The receptor comes from a female donor with Graves disease. This chain's CDR3 is CASRAPGITGNTIYF. The CDR3 coding sequence is TGTGCCAGCAGAGCCCCAGGAATTACTGGAAACACCATATATTTT.